The next 27 T cell receptor beta chains were all read from a single sample in a study of blood T cell repertoires in COVID-19. The table came from immunoSEQ multiplex PCR; TCRdb's copy has only in-frame clones and leaves some out. This table has 200,000 to 300,000 clones, 84% appearing once. Material for sequencing was peripheral blood. These receptors all stem from a man aged 55 to 70 with acute or convalescent COVID-19.

The V call is TRBV5-8, the J call TRBJ1-3; a weak D match, TRBD1 (5 bases). There are 15 residues in the CDR3. V lost 7 bases and J lost 0, with 14 bases in between. CDR1 and CDR2 from the germline V gene are SGHTS and YDEGEE. The CDR3 sequence is CASSFSGGSGNTIYF. The CDR3, as DNA: TGTGCCAGCTCATTCTCGGGGGGCTCTGGAAACACCATATATTTT.

The J gene is TRBJ2-1, the V gene TRBV11-3, with a tentative D call TRBD1 (7 bases). CDR3 length equals 17 residues. Looked up from germline, CDR1 is SGHNT and CDR2 is YENEEA. V was cut by 1 base and J by 7 bases, with 20 bases left in between. The CDR3 nucleotides read TGTGCCAGCAGCTTAGGGATCGGCAGGGGGGATTCTAATGAGCAGTTCTTC. It is translated as CASSLGIGRGDSNEQFF.

The chain couples TRBV15 to TRBJ2-1; 10 bases line up with TRBD2. Germline-derived CDR1 and CDR2 are LNHNV and YYDKDF (reference sequence). This CDR3 is 16 amino acids long. The V gene end was trimmed by 2 bases and the J gene end by 2 bases; junction bases not matched to a gene: 3. The CDR3, as DNA: TGTGCCACCAGCAGATCGCTAGCGGGGGCCTACAATGAGCAGTTCTTC. Protein sequence: CATSRSLAGAYNEQFF.

The rearrangement links TRBV25-1 to TRBJ2-6; TRBD1 is a possible D gene (6 bases). The length of the CDR3 is 15 residues. Germline loops: CDR1 MGHDK, CDR2 SYGVNS. V was shortened by 10 bases and J by 0 bases, with 13 bases between the two germline ends. CDR3 in amino acids: CATDRSSSGANVLTF. CDR3 bases: TGTGCCACCGACAGGTCCTCCTCTGGGGCCAACGTCCTGACTTTC.

This clone has just a few counts. The chain links TRBV9 to TRBJ1-1; TRBD1 agrees at 10 bases. Trimming at V came to 2 bases and at J to 5 bases, leaving 3 bases not matched to a gene. Germline lookup yields CDR1 SGDLS and CDR2 YYNGEE. The CDR3 contains 14 residues. Here the CDR3 reads CASSVTGGATEAFF. CDR3 bases: TGTGCCAGCAGCGTGACAGGGGGCGCGACTGAAGCTTTCTTT.

This clone occurred a few times. The rearrangement links TRBV18 to TRBJ2-3, with 8 bases lining up with TRBD1. Germline values: CDR1 KGHSH, CDR2 LQKENI. There are 15 residues in the CDR3. Germline trimming cut 3 bases from V and 2 bases from J; bases unmatched to any gene: 4. CDR3 DNA sequence: TGTGCCAGCTCACCGCAGGGGGCTGTCACAGATACGCAGTATTTT. This sequence encodes CASSPQGAVTDTQYF. Filled out from reference TRBV18 and TRBJ2-3, the complete variable domain reads NAGVMQNPRHLVRRRGQEARLRCSPMKGHSHVYWYRQLPEEGLKFMVYLQKENIIDESGMPKERFSAEFPKEGPSILRIQQVVRGDSAAYFCASSPQGAVTDTQYFGPGTRLTVL.

The chain carries TRBV9 and TRBJ2-5; tentatively, D is TRBD1 (5 bases). V was pared by 4 bases and J by 4 bases, with 14 bases between. Germline values: CDR1 SGDLS, CDR2 YYNGEE. The length of the CDR3 is 14 residues. CDR3 amino acids: CASSPPAGLETQYF. CDR3 DNA: TGTGCCAGCAGCCCCCCCGCAGGGTTAGAGACCCAGTACTTC.

The V call is TRBV7-9, the J call TRBJ1-2; the D gene is possibly TRBD1 (5 bases). This CDR3 spans 13 amino acids. Germline V lookup: CDR1 SEHNR, CDR2 FQNEAQ (reference sequence). V lost 3 bases, J lost 8 bases, and 13 bases lay in between. The CDR3 DNA is TGTGCCAGCAGCTTCAGAGGGGCGGGAGGCTACACCTTC. This codes for CASSFRGAGGYTF.

CDR3 in amino acids: CASSLSIGLAGDHEQFF. CDR3 in DNA: TGTGCCAGCAGCTTAAGTATCGGGCTAGCGGGAGACCATGAGCAGTTCTTC. V usage is TRBV11-2 and J usage is TRBJ2-1, with 10 bases that match TRBD2. The V gene's germline CDR1 is SGHAT and CDR2 FQNNGV. Trimming took 2 bases from V and 8 from J; bases not matched to a gene: 12. The CDR3 runs to 17 residues.

The chain is built from TRBV7-3 and TRBJ2-1; 9 nucleotides line up with TRBD1. V lost 4 bases to trimming and J lost 6 bases; unmatched junction nucleotides: 4. This CDR3 spans 14 amino acids. Germline V gene lookup returns CDR1 SGHTA and CDR2 FQGTGA. In DNA form, the CDR3 reads TGTGCCAGCAGCTACGGACAGGGGCGCAATGAGCAGTTCTTC. This gives the protein CASSYGQGRNEQFF.

The chain combines TRBV25-1 with TRBJ1-2; a possible D gene is TRBD1 (6 bases). The CDR3 runs 11 residues. CDR1 is MGHDK and CDR2 is SYGVNS in the germline V gene. V gave up 8 bases and J gave up 8 bases, with 12 bases separating them. The CDR3 region is CASRGGLGYTF. CDR3 coding DNA: TGTGCCAGCCGGGGGGGGCTAGGCTACACCTTC.

In this sample, this clone turned up once. The V and J genes are TRBV7-2 and TRBJ2-5; D is undetermined. V was pared by 2 bases and J by 1 base, with 5 bases between. Germline V CDR1 and CDR2: SGHTA, FQGNSA. The CDR3 runs 13 residues. CDR3 amino acids: CASSLSFQETQYF. The CDR3 coding sequence is TGTGCCAGCAGCTTATCATTCCAAGAGACCCAGTACTTC.

The chain is built from TRBV4-1 and TRBJ1-5, with D tentatively TRBD1 (6 bases). CDR3 length: 19 amino acids. Between the trimmed V and J ends, which lost 4 bases and 0 bases, there was a span of 22 bases. Germline-derived CDR1 and CDR2 are MGHRA and YSYEKL. The DNA for the CDR3 is TGCGCCAGCAGCCCCAGAGAGGGCACAGGGACCTATAGCAATCAGCCCCAGCATTTT. This codes for CASSPREGTGTYSNQPQHF.

The chain has TRBV7-2 and TRBJ2-3, with D unclear. V dropped 4 bases and J dropped 5 bases, with 10 bases sitting between them. The CDR3 is made up of 13 amino acids. Germline values: CDR1 SGHTA, CDR2 FQGNSA. CDR3 in amino acids: CASSSELQDTQYF. The CDR3 DNA is TGTGCCAGCAGCTCGGAGTTGCAAGATACGCAGTATTTT.

The chain uses TRBV10-3 and TRBJ2-7; TRBD1 agrees at 7 bases. The CDR3 loop spans 16 amino acids. V shed 3 bases, J shed 3 bases, and the junction held 11 bases outside the gene matches. Germline loops: CDR1 ENHRY, CDR2 SYGVKD. CDR3 DNA: TGTGCCATCAGTGAAATAAGGAAACAGGGGATCTACGAGCAGTACTTC. Translating gives CAISEIRKQGIYEQYF.

This chain joins TRBV29-1 and TRBJ2-7, with D perhaps TRBD2 (6 bases). Trimming took off 6 bases at V and 6 bases at J, with 18 bases between the two ends. From germline, CDR1 is SQVTM and CDR2 ANQGSEA. The CDR3 length is 13 residues. Here the CDR3 reads CSVVGPLGGEQYF. DNA for the CDR3: TGCAGCGTGGTAGGACCCCTCGGGGGCGAGCAGTACTTC.

This sequence joins TRBV6-5 and TRBJ1-2, with TRBD1 matching over 7 bases. Trimming took 7 bases from V and 4 from J; bases not matched to a gene: 9. The CDR3 covers 14 residues. Germline V lookup: CDR1 MNHEY, CDR2 SVGAGI. CDR3 sequence: CASTPLAGGYGYTF. CDR3 in DNA: TGTGCCAGCACCCCCCTGGCAGGGGGCTATGGCTACACCTTC.

V is TRBV2 and J is TRBJ2-5; TRBD2 might be the D (6 bases). V was cut by 7 bases and J by 5 bases, with 14 bases left in between. This CDR3 spans 13 amino acids. In germline, CDR1 is SNHLY, CDR2 FYNNEI. The CDR3, as DNA: TGTGCCAGCAAACCGACTAGTTTTGAGACCCAGTACTTC. This gives the protein CASKPTSFETQYF.

This sequence joins TRBV6-5 and TRBJ1-5; D uncertain. This CDR3 contains 16 residues. Germline V gives CDR1 MNHEY, CDR2 SVGAGI. V was shortened by 4 bases and J by 2 bases, with 15 bases between the two germline ends. CDR3 nucleotides: TGTGCCAGCAGTTCCGGTCTATCCGGGGGCAATCAGCCCCAGCATTTT. Protein sequence: CASSSGLSGGNQPQHF.

This sequence joins TRBV4-2 and TRBJ1-5; D unclear. This CDR3 is 17 amino acids long. Trimming left V 0 bases short and J 4 bases short, with 16 bases between. Per the germline V gene, CDR1 is LGHNA and CDR2 is YNFKEQ. The CDR3 sequence is CASSQDTTREWNQPQHF. The DNA for the CDR3 is TGTGCCAGCAGCCAAGATACGACTCGTGAGTGGAATCAGCCCCAGCATTTT.

The chain is built from TRBV7-9 and TRBJ2-1; weak D call: TRBD2 (6 bases). The CDR3 totals 13 residues. The V gene lost 5 bases and the J gene lost 9 bases, with 14 bases spanning the gap. Per the germline V gene, CDR1 is SEHNR and CDR2 is FQNEAQ (reference sequence). CDR3: CASSRAGGGEQFF. For the CDR3, the DNA is TGTGCCAGCAGCCGAGCCGGGGGAGGTGAGCAGTTCTTC.

The chain couples TRBV7-2 to TRBJ2-1; D ambiguous. Trimming pared 7 bases from V and 4 bases from J, leaving 11 bases between. Germline values: CDR1 SGHTA, CDR2 FQGNSA. This CDR3 is 13 amino acids long. Here the CDR3 reads CASTLGGYNEQFF. CDR3 DNA: TGTGCCAGCACCCTAGGTGGGTACAATGAGCAGTTCTTC.

The V call is TRBV6-6, the J call TRBJ1-6; 7 bases agree with TRBD1. Trimming took 7 bases from V and 5 from J; bases not matched to a gene: 5. Germline V gene data show CDR1 as MNHNY and CDR2 as SVGAGI (reference sequence). The CDR3 covers 14 residues. CDR3 DNA: TGTGCCAGCAAAATGACAGGGAATAATTCACCCCTCCACTTT. Translation gives CASKMTGNNSPLHF.

This chain connects TRBV19 to TRBJ2-7, with TRBD2 identical over 10 bases. The V segment lost 3 bases and the J segment 6 bases; nucleotides outside the gene matches: 8. This CDR3 has 15 residues. CDR1 and CDR2 (germline): LNHDA, SQIVND (reference sequence). CDR3 coding DNA: TGTGCCAGTAGTATCGAGGGTAGCGGGGGGCGCGAGCAGTACTTC. Amino acid sequence: CASSIEGSGGREQYF.

The chain carries TRBV15 and TRBJ1-4; 7 bases are a match to TRBD1. With 0 bases clipped from V and 8 bases from J, the junction kept 6 bases outside the gene matches. This CDR3 has 15 amino acids. From germline, CDR1 is LNHNV and CDR2 YYDKDF (reference sequence). The CDR3 sequence: CATSRDQGGAEKLFF. The CDR3, as DNA: TGTGCCACCAGCAGAGATCAGGGGGGAGCCGAAAAACTGTTTTTT. The full variable domain, with the rest looked up from reference TRBV15 and TRBJ1-4, is DAMVIQNPRYQVTQFGKPVTLSCSQTLNHNVMYWYQQKSSQAPKLLFHYYDKDFNNEADTPDNFQSRRPNTSFCFLDIRSPGLGDTAMYLCATSRDQGGAEKLFFGSGTQLSVL.

V is TRBV5-1 and J is TRBJ2-2; unclear D gene. Deletions cut 4 bases from V and 4 bases from J, with 14 bases between. The V gene's germline CDR1 is SGHRS and CDR2 YFSETQ. This CDR3 spans 15 amino acids. The CDR3 spells CASSPSPWSTGELFF. The DNA of the CDR3 is TGCGCCAGCAGCCCGTCCCCATGGAGCACCGGGGAGCTGTTTTTT.

The rearrangement links TRBV18 to TRBJ2-7; TRBD1 aligns across 8 bases. The CDR3 spans 16 residues. Trimming took 0 bases from V and 7 from J; bases not matched to a gene: 11. Germline V lookup: CDR1 KGHSH, CDR2 LQKENI. The CDR3 sequence is CASSPPVGQGDREQYF. CDR3 DNA: TGTGCCAGCTCACCACCGGTCGGACAGGGAGATCGGGAGCAGTACTTC.